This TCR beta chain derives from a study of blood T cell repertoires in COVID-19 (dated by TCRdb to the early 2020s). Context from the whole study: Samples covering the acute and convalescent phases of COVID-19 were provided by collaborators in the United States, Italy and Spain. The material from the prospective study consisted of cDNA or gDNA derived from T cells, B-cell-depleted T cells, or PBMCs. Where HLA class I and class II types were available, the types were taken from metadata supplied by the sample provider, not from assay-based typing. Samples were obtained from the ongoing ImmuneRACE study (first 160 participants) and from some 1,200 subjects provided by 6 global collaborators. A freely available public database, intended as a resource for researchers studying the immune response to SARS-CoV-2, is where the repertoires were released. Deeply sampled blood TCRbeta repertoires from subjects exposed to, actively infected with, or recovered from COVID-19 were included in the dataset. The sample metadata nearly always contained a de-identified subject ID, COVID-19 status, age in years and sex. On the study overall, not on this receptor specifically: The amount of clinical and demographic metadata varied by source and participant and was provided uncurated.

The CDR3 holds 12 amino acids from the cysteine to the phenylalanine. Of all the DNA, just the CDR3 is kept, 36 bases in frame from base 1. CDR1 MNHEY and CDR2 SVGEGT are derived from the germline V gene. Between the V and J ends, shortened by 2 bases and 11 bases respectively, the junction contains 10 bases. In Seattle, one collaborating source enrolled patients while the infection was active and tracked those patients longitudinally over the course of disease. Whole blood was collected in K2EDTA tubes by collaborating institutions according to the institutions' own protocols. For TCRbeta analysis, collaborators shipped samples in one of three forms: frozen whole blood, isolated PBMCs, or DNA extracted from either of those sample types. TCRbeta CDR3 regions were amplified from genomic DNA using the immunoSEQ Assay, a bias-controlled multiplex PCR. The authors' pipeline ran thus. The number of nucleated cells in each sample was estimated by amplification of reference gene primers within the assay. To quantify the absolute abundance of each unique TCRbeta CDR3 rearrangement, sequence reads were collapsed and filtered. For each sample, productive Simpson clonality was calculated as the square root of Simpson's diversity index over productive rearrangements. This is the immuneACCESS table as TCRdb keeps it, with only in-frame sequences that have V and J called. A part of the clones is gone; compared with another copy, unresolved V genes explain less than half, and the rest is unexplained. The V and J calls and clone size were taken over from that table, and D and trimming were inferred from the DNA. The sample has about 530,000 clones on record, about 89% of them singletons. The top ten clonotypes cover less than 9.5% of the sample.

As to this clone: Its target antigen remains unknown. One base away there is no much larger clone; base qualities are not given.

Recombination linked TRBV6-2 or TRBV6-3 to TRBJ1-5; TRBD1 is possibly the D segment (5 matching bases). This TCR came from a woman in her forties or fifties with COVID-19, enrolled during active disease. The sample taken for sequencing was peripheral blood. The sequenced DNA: TGTGCCAGCAGTTACGGGGACTGGGCCCAGCATTTT. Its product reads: CASSYGDWAQHF.